This T cell receptor beta chain originates from a study of T cells in tuberculosis. Study-level background: This South African cohort compared adolescents with or without latent tuberculosis against adults with active tuberculosis. Notes on the study in general: Shorter CDR3-alpha in active tuberculosis partly drove smaller distances. Smaller distances to GMM-specific TCRs suggested their expansion in active tuberculosis.

The CDR3 sequence is 15 residues long. The ends were cut back, 1 base at V and 2 bases at J, with 12 bases in the middle. Germline CDR1 MGHRA, CDR2 YSYEKL. In regard to this clone: What it binds is not known.

Unsorted cryopreserved PBMC were sequenced, averaging around 94,000 T cells per clinical donor. The assay was immunoSEQ multiplex PCR, and TCRdb's table has in-frame clones only and misses some. The repertoire has over 25,000 clones, around 95% of them found once; the top ten carry roughly 2.5%. Sequencing was carried out using PBMCs. V and J are TRBV4-1 and TRBJ2-7; the D gene is possibly TRBD1 (5 bases). The receptor was derived from a donor aged 10 to 29 with latent tuberculosis or without tuberculosis infection. CDR3 nucleotides: TGCGCCAGCAGCCAAGTAGGTGACAGTACCTACGAGCAGTACTTC. Its protein product is CASSQVGDSTYEQYF.